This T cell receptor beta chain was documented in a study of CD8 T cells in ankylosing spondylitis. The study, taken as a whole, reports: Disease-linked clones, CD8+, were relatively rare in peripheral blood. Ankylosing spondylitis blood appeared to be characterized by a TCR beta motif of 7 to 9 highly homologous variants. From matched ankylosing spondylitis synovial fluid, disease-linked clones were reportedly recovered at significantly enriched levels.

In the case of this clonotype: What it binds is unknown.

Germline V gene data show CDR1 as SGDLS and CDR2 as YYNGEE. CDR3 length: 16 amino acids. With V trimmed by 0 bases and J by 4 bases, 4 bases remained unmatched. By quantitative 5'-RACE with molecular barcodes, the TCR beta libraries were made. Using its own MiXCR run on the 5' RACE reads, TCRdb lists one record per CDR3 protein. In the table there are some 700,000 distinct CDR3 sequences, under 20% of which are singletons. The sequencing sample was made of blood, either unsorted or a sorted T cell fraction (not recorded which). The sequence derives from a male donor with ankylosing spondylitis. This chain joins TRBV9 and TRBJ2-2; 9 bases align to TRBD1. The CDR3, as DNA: TGTGCCAGCAGCGTAGGGCAGGGACAGGGCACCGGGGAGCTGTTTTTT. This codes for CASSVGQGQGTGELFF.